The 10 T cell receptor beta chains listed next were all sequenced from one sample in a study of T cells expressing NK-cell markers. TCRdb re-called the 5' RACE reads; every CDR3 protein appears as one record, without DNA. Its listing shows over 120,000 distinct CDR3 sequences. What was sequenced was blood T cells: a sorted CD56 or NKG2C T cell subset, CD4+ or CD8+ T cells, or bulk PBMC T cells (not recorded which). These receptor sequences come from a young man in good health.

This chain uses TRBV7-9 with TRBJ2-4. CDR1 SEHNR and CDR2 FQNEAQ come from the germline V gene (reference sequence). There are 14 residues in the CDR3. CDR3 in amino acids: CASSFTLAKNIQYF.

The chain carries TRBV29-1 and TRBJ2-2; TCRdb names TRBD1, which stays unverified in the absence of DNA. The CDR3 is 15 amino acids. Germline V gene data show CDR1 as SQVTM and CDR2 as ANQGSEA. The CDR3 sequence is CSVEKRQGASGELFF.

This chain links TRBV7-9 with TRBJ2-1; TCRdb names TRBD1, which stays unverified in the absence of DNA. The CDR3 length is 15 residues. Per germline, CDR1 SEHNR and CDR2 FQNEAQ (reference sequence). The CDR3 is CASRGDGYSYNEQFF.

CDR3 region: CAWEPQGHQETQYF. The chain employs TRBV30 and TRBJ2-5; no DNA is available, so the TRBD1 call from TCRdb remains unchecked. CDR3 length: 14 amino acids. Germline V gene sequence: CDR1 GTSNPN, CDR2 SVGIG (reference sequence).

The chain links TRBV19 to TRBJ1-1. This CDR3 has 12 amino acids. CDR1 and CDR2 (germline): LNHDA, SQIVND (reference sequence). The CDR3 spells CASSITASEAFF.

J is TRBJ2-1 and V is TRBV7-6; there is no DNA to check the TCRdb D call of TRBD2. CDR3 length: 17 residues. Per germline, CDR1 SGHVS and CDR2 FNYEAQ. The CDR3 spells CASSLALGSGARNEQFF.

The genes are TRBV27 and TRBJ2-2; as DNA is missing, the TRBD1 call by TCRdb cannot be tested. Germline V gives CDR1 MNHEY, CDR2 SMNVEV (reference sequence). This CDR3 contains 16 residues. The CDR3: CASSWAGMSSTGELFF.

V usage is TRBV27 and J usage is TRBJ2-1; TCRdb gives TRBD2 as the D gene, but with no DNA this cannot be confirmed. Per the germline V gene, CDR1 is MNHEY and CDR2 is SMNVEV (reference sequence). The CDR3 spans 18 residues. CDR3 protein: CASSLSGLAGGSYNEQFF.

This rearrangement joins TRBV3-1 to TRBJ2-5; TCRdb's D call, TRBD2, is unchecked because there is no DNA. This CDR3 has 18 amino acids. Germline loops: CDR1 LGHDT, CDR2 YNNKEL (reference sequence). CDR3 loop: CASSQERGILPVGETQYF.

This chain's CDR3 is CASSNPTVIINEKLFF. The chain is built from TRBV7-2 and TRBJ1-4; no DNA is available, so the TRBD1 call from TCRdb remains unchecked. Germline CDR1 is SGHTA and CDR2 is FQGNSA. This CDR3 comprises 16 residues.